This TCR beta chain was sequenced in a study of cytomegalovirus exposure and HLA in healthy donors. Study-level findings and limits: A later examination showed that TCR association rates differed by HLA locus, with DRB1 most and HLA-C fewest. Analysis performed later showed TCR beta chains linked to HLA being more clonally expanded than equally common others. Using the classifier, cytomegalovirus status was reportedly diagnosed with high specificity and sensitivity.

In regard to this clone: Its antigen is not identified.

The primer mix had 60 Vbeta and 13 Jbeta primers. Profiled with immunoSEQ multiplex PCR; TCRdb holds only in-frame clones, not every one. The sample includes about 140,000 clones. Sample: PBMCs. The TCR sequence derives from a middle-aged man in good health and CMV-seronegative.

The CDR3 DNA reads TGTGCCAGCAGCTTGGATAGCAGAGGAGGTGAAAAACTGTTTTTT. Translated, it gives CASSLDSRGGEKLFF. The V call is TRBV5-6, the J call TRBJ1-4; unclear D gene. The germline CDR1 and CDR2 sequences are SGHDT and YYEEEE. With 0 bases removed from V and 7 bases from J, the gap between germline ends came to 13 bases. This CDR3 spans 15 amino acids.